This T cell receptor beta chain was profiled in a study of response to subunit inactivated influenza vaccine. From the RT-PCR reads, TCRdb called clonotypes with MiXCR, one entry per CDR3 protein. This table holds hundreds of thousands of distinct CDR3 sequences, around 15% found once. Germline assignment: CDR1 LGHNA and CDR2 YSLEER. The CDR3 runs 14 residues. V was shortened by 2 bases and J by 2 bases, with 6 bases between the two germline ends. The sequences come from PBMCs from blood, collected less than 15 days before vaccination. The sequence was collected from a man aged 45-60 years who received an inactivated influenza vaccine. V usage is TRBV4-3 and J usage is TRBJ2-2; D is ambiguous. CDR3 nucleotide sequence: TGCGCCAGCAGCCAAACTATTAACACCGGGGAGCTGTTTTTT. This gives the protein CASSQTINTGELFF.